This T cell receptor (beta chain) is from a study of vaccination and CD4 T cells after COVID-19. Study overall: Stimulation used overlapping spike peptides from SARS-CoV-2, HCoV-NL63, HCoV-OC43 and HCoV-229E. Findings and limits, study-wide: Median SARS-CoV-2-reactive clonotypes rose from roughly 22 to 38, not significantly.

Treatment meaning: roughly ten-day PBMC culture with coronavirus spike peptide pools or control peptides (ViraFEST assay). Under the ViraFEST approach, antigen-specific T cells were expanded with peptide pools and TCRs subsequently sequenced. Points on this clonotype: Its antigen remains unknown.

Germline CDR1 and CDR2: SGHAT and FQNNGV. The CDR3 has 17 amino acids. V shed 2 bases, J shed 0 bases, and the junction held 4 bases outside the gene matches. Cultured CD4+ T cells had their DNA profiled by the Oncomine TCR Beta short-read assay. Genomic DNA was isolated from cultured CD4+ T cells. MiXCR, run by TCRdb on the PCR reads, gives a single entry per CDR3 protein. The sample holds about 12,000 distinct CDR3 sequences, about 50% seen once. This chain connects TRBV11-2 to TRBJ2-1; 10 bases match TRBD2. The source material was CD4+ T cells from blood, cultured in vitro. The receptor was derived from a human donor who had recovered from COVID-19. Written as DNA, the CDR3 is TGTGCCAGCAGCTTAAACCCTAGCGGGAGCTCCTACAATGAGCAGTTCTTC. Its protein product is CASSLNPSGSSYNEQFF.